The 26 T cell receptor beta chains listed next were all sequenced from one sample in a study of blood T cell repertoires in COVID-19. Profiled with immunoSEQ multiplex PCR; TCRdb holds only in-frame clones, not every one. The sample holds approximately 300,000 clones, more than 90% seen once. The source material was PBMCs or T cells enriched from blood (not recorded which). Every receptor here comes from a woman aged 25 to 39 who had recovered from COVID-19.

This clone was observed a single time. The rearrangement joins TRBV28 to TRBJ1-4; D is possibly TRBD1 (6 bases). The CDR3 runs to 16 residues. CDR1 is MDHEN, CDR2 SYDVKM, per germline. V was trimmed by 6 bases and J by 8 bases, leaving 22 bases between them. CDR3 sequence: CASSPPLRTVREKLFF. CDR3 coding DNA: TGTGCCAGCAGCCCCCCCCTTAGGACAGTTCGGGAAAAACTGTTTTTT.

The chain couples TRBV19 to TRBJ1-2, with 8 bases lining up with TRBD1. The CDR3 spans 14 residues. Per germline, CDR1 LNHDA and CDR2 SQIVND (reference sequence). V shed 8 bases and J 8 bases; nucleotides not matched to a gene: 13. CDR3 sequence (DNA): TGTGCCAGTGGGACGCGGACAGGGCTCAGCGGCTACACCTTC. Its translation: CASGTRTGLSGYTF.

The chain is built from TRBV11-1 and TRBJ2-3, with 7 bases identical to TRBD2. The CDR3 length is 14 residues. From germline, CDR1 is SGHAT and CDR2 FQDESV (reference sequence). Unmatched junction bases numbered 7, after V lost 5 bases and J lost 5 bases. CDR3 bases: TGTGCCAGCAGCACACGGGGGGTATTAGATACGCAGTATTTT. It is translated as CASSTRGVLDTQYF.

This clone has more than one count but fewer than ten. The rearrangement links TRBV2 to TRBJ2-1, with 10 nucleotides matching TRBD2. Germline V gene lookup returns CDR1 SNHLY and CDR2 FYNNEI. The junction had 5 bases not matched to a gene; V was cut back by 6 bases and J by 3 bases. The CDR3 runs to 15 residues. The CDR3 bases are TGTGCCAGCAGCGTAGCGGGAGGCGGCTACAATGAGCAGTTCTTC. It codes for CASSVAGGGYNEQFF.

V and J are TRBV7-2 and TRBJ2-5; 7 nucleotides agree with TRBD1. Germline V gene lookup returns CDR1 SGHTA and CDR2 FQGNSA. The CDR3 covers 16 residues. V gave up 4 bases and J gave up 5 bases; unmatched junction bases: 13. This chain's CDR3 is CASSSISSTGYETQYF. The CDR3 bases are TGTGCCAGCAGCTCAATAAGCTCGACAGGGTACGAGACCCAGTACTTC.

The table lists this clone with a count of one. The CDR3 reads CASRVTGAHEQFF. CDR3 nucleotide sequence: TGTGCCAGCAGGGTGACAGGGGCCCATGAGCAGTTCTTC. V gene TRBV28 combines with J gene TRBJ2-1, with 8 bases aligning to TRBD1. The CDR3 is 13 amino acids. CDR1 is MDHEN, CDR2 SYDVKM, per germline. The trim removed 6 bases at V and 8 bases at J, leaving 6 bases unmatched.

The chain links TRBV11-1 to TRBJ2-3, with no clear D. The V gene lost 1 base and the J gene lost 2 bases, with 10 bases spanning the gap. CDR3 length: 15 amino acids. Germline assignment: CDR1 SGHAT and CDR2 FQDESV (reference sequence). DNA for the CDR3: TGTGCCAGCAGCTTAGTGTCTGCGGTCACAGATACGCAGTATTTT. Translation: CASSLVSAVTDTQYF.

V gene TRBV24-1 combines with J gene TRBJ2-5; 8 bases are shared with TRBD1. This CDR3 has 17 amino acids. Germline V gives CDR1 KGHDR, CDR2 SFDVKD. V lost 0 bases and J lost 0; bases outside the gene matches: 5. The CDR3 sequence: CATSDLPGTGHQETQYF. In nucleotides, the CDR3 is TGTGCCACCAGTGATTTGCCGGGGACAGGACACCAAGAGACCCAGTACTTC.

The chain recombines TRBV4-3 with TRBJ2-3, with TRBD1 identical over 10 bases. This CDR3 is 19 amino acids long. Per the germline V gene, CDR1 is LGHNA and CDR2 is YSLEER. V was clipped by 2 bases and J by 2 bases; unmatched bases: 13. The CDR3 DNA sequence: TGCGCCAGCAGCCAAACGGGACCGGGGACAGGGGATCTCACAGATACGCAGTATTTT. Translated: CASSQTGPGTGDLTDTQYF.

This sequence joins TRBV3-1 (or the pseudogene TRBV3-2) and TRBJ2-7; TRBD1 agrees at 10 bases. CDR3 length: 14 amino acids. The V gene's germline CDR1 is LGHDT and CDR2 YNNKEL (reference sequence). V was clipped by 3 bases and J by 8 bases; unmatched bases: 7. The DNA for the CDR3 is TGTGCCAGCAGCCAGGGACAGGGGATCGGGAAGCAGTACTTC. It encodes CASSQGQGIGKQYF.

V is TRBV27 and J is TRBJ1-5; possibly TRBD1 for D (6 bases). Germline V gene lookup returns CDR1 MNHEY and CDR2 SMNVEV (reference sequence). Trimming removed 2 bases at V and 6 bases at J, with 11 bases between. The CDR3 length is 14 residues. The CDR3 DNA reads as TGTGCCAGCAGTTTAGGGGGCGCCGGTCAGCCCCAGCATTTT. This gives the protein CASSLGGAGQPQHF.

This chain connects TRBV4-1 to TRBJ2-5, with 9 bases fitting TRBD2. The CDR3 contains 17 residues. Germline assignment: CDR1 MGHRA and CDR2 YSYEKL. The J segment lost 5 bases and the V segment lost 6 bases, leaving 16 bases of the junction unmatched. The CDR3 region is CASSLERAGGKKETQYF. The CDR3 coding sequence is TGCGCCAGCAGTCTGGAGAGGGCGGGAGGGAAGAAGGAGACCCAGTACTTC.

The V call is TRBV29-1, the J call TRBJ2-7; 9 bases agree with TRBD1. CDR3 length: 12 residues. The V and J ends lost 4 bases and 6 bases, in that order; junction bases with no gene match: 4. Germline V gives CDR1 SQVTM, CDR2 ANQGSEA. For the CDR3, the DNA is TGCAGCGTTGGCACAGGGGGCCGCGAGCAGTACTTC. The encoded protein is CSVGTGGREQYF.

The chain has TRBV11-2 and TRBJ2-3; tentatively, D is TRBD2 (7 bases). Germline V gene lookup returns CDR1 SGHAT and CDR2 FQNNGV. This CDR3 contains 15 residues. The ends were cut back, 6 bases at V and 2 bases at J, with 15 bases in the middle. The CDR3 reads CASRPRGGYTDTQYF. CDR3 sequence (DNA): TGTGCCAGCAGGCCGAGGGGGGGATACACAGATACGCAGTATTTT.

The gene calls are TRBV7-3 and TRBJ2-1, with TRBD2 identical over 9 bases. Losses at the gene ends were 6 bases for V and 9 bases for J; bases not matched to a gene: 9. Germline CDR1 and CDR2: SGHTA and FQGTGA. This CDR3 region has 14 residues. The CDR3 bases are TGTGCCAGCAGTCCTGGGGGGACTAGCAGTGAGCAGTTCTTC. This gives the protein CASSPGGTSSEQFF.

The gene calls are TRBV5-4 and TRBJ2-7, with D maybe TRBD2 (5 bases). This CDR3 spans 17 amino acids. V was cut by 4 bases and J by 5 bases, with 25 bases left in between. CDR1 SGHNT and CDR2 YYREEE come from the germline V gene (reference sequence). CDR3 DNA: TGTGCCAGCAGCCCGGAAGGTGGAGGCGGCCCCCTGCACGAGCAGTACTTC. Protein sequence: CASSPEGGGGPLHEQYF.

The chain carries TRBV4-3 and TRBJ2-3; a possible D gene is TRBD1 (5 bases). Germline lookup yields CDR1 LGHNA and CDR2 YSLEER. Trimming stripped 0 bases from V and 4 bases from J, with 11 bases between. CDR3 length: 15 residues. The DNA of the CDR3 is TGCGCCAGCAGCCAAGACTTTTGGGGCCCAGATACGCAGTATTTT. This sequence encodes CASSQDFWGPDTQYF.

The chain combines TRBV12-3 or TRBV12-4 with TRBJ1-2; maybe TRBD1 (5 bases). The CDR3 has 12 residues. The V and J ends lost 3 bases and 8 bases respectively, with 10 bases between them. This CDR3 reads CASSLWGSGYTF. The CDR3 DNA follows: TGTGCCAGCAGTTTGTGGGGCTCCGGCTACACCTTC.

The CDR3 sequence is CASRSWGDYGYTF. The DNA of the CDR3 is TGTGCCAGTAGATCTTGGGGGGACTATGGCTACACCTTC. V and J are TRBV19 and TRBJ1-2; tentatively, D is TRBD1 (5 bases). Trimming shortened V by 6 bases and J by 3 bases, and 11 bases separated the two germline ends. This CDR3 region has 13 residues. CDR1 and CDR2 (germline): LNHDA, SQIVND (reference sequence).

The sample holds one count of this clone. This chain joins TRBV7-9 and TRBJ2-1; 8 nucleotides line up with TRBD2. Trimming cost V 5 bases and J 4 bases; bases outside gene matches: 7. Germline V CDR1 and CDR2: SEHNR, FQNEAQ (reference sequence). CDR3 length equals 15 residues. CDR3 protein: CASSNPGLAYNEQFF. For the CDR3, the DNA is TGTGCCAGCAGCAACCCCGGACTAGCTTACAATGAGCAGTTCTTC.

The rearrangement links TRBV27 to TRBJ1-5, with TRBD1 as a possible D gene (6 bases). The CDR3 covers 13 residues. Germline V gene lookup returns CDR1 MNHEY and CDR2 SMNVEV (reference sequence). V shed 0 bases and J shed 9 bases, with 9 bases lying between them. The CDR3, as DNA: TGTGCCAGCAGTTTATCTATGGACAGGCCCCAGCATTTT. This translates into CASSLSMDRPQHF.

The chain combines TRBV11-3 with TRBJ2-3, with D unclear. CDR1 and CDR2 from the germline V gene are SGHNT and YENEEA. V was pared by 4 bases and J by 2 bases, with 4 bases between. CDR3 length equals 12 residues. The CDR3, as DNA: TGTGCCAGCAGCTCAAACACAGATACGCAGTATTTT. This gives the protein CASSSNTDTQYF.

Turning to this clone: The same CDR3 arises from other DNA sequences in this sample as well. V usage is TRBV27 and J usage is TRBJ1-4, with no clear D. CDR3 length: 14 residues. Germline CDR1 and CDR2: MNHEY and SMNVEV (reference sequence). V lost 3 bases to trimming and J lost 0 bases, with 5 bases between them. The CDR3 sequence is CASSFSATNEKLFF. In DNA form, the CDR3 reads TGTGCCAGCAGTTTTTCAGCAACTAATGAAAAACTGTTTTTT.

The J gene is TRBJ1-5, the V gene TRBV2; TRBD1 is a possible D gene (5 bases). The germline CDR1 and CDR2 sequences are SNHLY and FYNNEI. V was clipped by 3 bases and J by 4 bases, with 7 bases between them. The CDR3 loop spans 13 amino acids. DNA of the CDR3: TGTGCCAGCAGTGAGGGGCCGAATCAGCCCCAGCATTTT. Translating gives CASSEGPNQPQHF.

The chain uses TRBV11-3 and TRBJ2-2; D possibly corresponds to TRBD2 (6 bases). Germline CDR1 SGHNT, CDR2 YENEEA. The CDR3 runs to 15 residues. Trimming took off 0 bases at V and 7 bases at J, with 12 bases between the two ends. CDR3: CASSLDYAGNGELFF. The CDR3 DNA reads TGTGCCAGCAGCTTAGATTATGCGGGAAACGGGGAGCTGTTTTTT.

V and J are TRBV7-2 and TRBJ2-1, with 7 bases matching TRBD1. This CDR3 spans 13 amino acids. CDR1 and CDR2 from the germline V gene are SGHTA and FQGNSA. The ends lost 8 bases at V and 9 bases at J; junction bases unmatched: 10. The CDR3 reads CASLRTGFVEQFF. CDR3 nucleotides: TGTGCCAGCCTGAGGACAGGTTTTGTTGAGCAGTTCTTC.